The T cell receptor (beta chain) under discussion was sequenced for a study of OX40 agonist ivuxolimab in advanced cancers. Study details: Dose-escalation cases comprised hepatocellular carcinoma, melanoma, renal cell or head and neck cancer.

Libraries were prepared by immunoSEQ multiplex PCR; TCRdb keeps only in-frame clonotypes and omits some of them. Counted here are some 50,000 clones, over 75% occurring once; the ten biggest clones make up around 0.61%. Germline lookup yields CDR1 KGHSH and CDR2 LQKENI. CDR3 length equals 14 residues. The V end was cut by 2 bases, the J end by 2 bases, with 9 bases between. The V and J genes are TRBV18 and TRBJ2-5; D not certain. The material was CD4+ or CD8+ T cells sorted from blood, obtained in a trial of the OX40 agonist ivuxolimab. The sequence was obtained from an adult with an advanced solid tumor such as melanoma, head and neck, liver or kidney cancer. The CDR3 nucleotides read TGTGCCAGCTCACCAGTTCACACACAAGAGACCCAGTACTTC. This sequence encodes CASSPVHTQETQYF.